This entry features one T cell receptor beta chain sequence. Its specificity is not known. The study drew the donors from its roughly 120-subject validation cohort, separate from the roughly 700-subject first cohort. The sample is drawn from a study of cytomegalovirus exposure and HLA in healthy donors. Whole-study findings and limits: Cytomegalovirus-associated status was assigned to 150 to 200 TCR beta chains.

The CDR3 has 13 residues. CDR1 and CDR2 (germline): SGHTA, FQGNSA. V gave up 7 bases and J gave up 5 bases; unmatched junction bases: 4. Repertoires were generated with immunoSEQ multiplex PCR, while TCRdb's copy carries only in-frame clones and drops some. The table includes 160,000 or so clones, approximately 90% detected once. This chain links TRBV7-2 with TRBJ1-1, with 10 bases identical to TRBD1. Specimen: PBMCs. The TCR was taken from a woman aged 25 to 39 in good health and CMV-seronegative. The CDR3 DNA sequence: TGTGCCAGCATGCCGGGACAGGGGACTGAAGCTTTCTTT. Translating gives CASMPGQGTEAFF. Full variable domain (missing parts from reference TRBV7-2 and TRBJ1-1): GAGVSQSPSNKVTEKGKDVELRCDPISGHTALYWYRQSLGQGLEFLIYFQGNSAPDKSGLPSDRFSAERTGGSVSTLTIQRTQQEDSAVYLCASMPGQGTEAFFGQGTRLTVV.